The rows below give T cell receptor beta chains drawn from one sample of a study of cytomegalovirus exposure and HLA in healthy donors. Libraries were prepared by immunoSEQ multiplex PCR; TCRdb keeps only in-frame clonotypes and omits some of them. The data contain about 150,000 clones, approximately 87% of them seen just once; the ten biggest clones take up 1.5% to 1.9%. Specimen: PBMCs. Every receptor here comes from a man aged 40-49 years in good health and CMV-seronegative. The CDR3 runs from the conserved cysteine through the conserved F or W. The D gene is left open where the match is weak. Part of the rows lack a size; the others show once, few, many or a class for expanded clones.

size	D	V	J	CDR3	DNA
once	TRBD2	TRBV10-3	TRBJ2-1	CAISESIAGDNNEQFF	TGTGCCATCAGTGAGTCGATTGCGGGGGATAACAATGAGCAGTTCTTC
few	.	TRBV5-1	TRBJ2-2	CASSFPRLDGELFF	TGCGCCAGCAGCTTTCCTAGATTGGACGGGGAGCTGTTTTTT
.	.	TRBV5-4	TRBJ2-7	CASSSGTLGGIFEQYF	TGTGCCAGCAGCTCCGGGACTTTGGGCGGCATTTTCGAGCAGTACTTC
.	TRBD1	TRBV27	TRBJ2-7	CASSSLTGGASEQYF	TGTGCCAGCAGTTCCCTGACAGGGGGCGCGTCCGAGCAGTACTTC
.	.	TRBV6-1	TRBJ1-2	CASSEGQGDHPYGYTF	TGTGCCAGCAGTGAAGGGCAGGGTGATCATCCTTATGGCTACACCTTC
.	.	TRBV2	TRBJ2-3	CASSALGTATDTQYF	TGTGCCAGCAGTGCCCTCGGGACTGCAACAGATACGCAGTATTTT
.	TRBD1	TRBV19	TRBJ2-7	CASSAPGQGVSYEQYF	TGTGCCAGTAGTGCGCCCGGACAGGGGGTGTCCTACGAGCAGTACTTC
.	TRBD2	TRBV6-1	TRBJ2-7	CASSEGGSGSYPYEQYF	TGTGCCAGCAGTGAAGGAGGTAGCGGGAGTTACCCCTACGAGCAGTACTTC
once	TRBD1	TRBV5-1	TRBJ2-7	CASSFRDRTYEQYF	TGCGCCAGCAGCTTCCGGGACAGAACCTACGAGCAGTACTTC
.	.	TRBV19	TRBJ1-5	CASSISPQGLLPQHF	TGTGCCAGTAGTATATCCCCCCAGGGGCTCTTGCCCCAGCATTTT
once	TRBD1	TRBV18	TRBJ2-2	CASSPPRGRVGNTGELFF	TGTGCCAGCTCACCACCGAGGGGGCGCGTTGGGAACACCGGGGAGCTGTTTTTT
.	.	TRBV11-2	TRBJ2-3	CASSLGGRPTDTQYF	TGTGCCAGCAGCTTAGGGGGGAGGCCCACAGATACGCAGTATTTT
.	TRBD1	TRBV29-1	TRBJ2-7	CSAGTGGYEQYF	TGCAGCGCGGGGACAGGGGGCTACGAGCAGTACTTC